This T cell receptor beta chain comes out of a study of T cells in Graves' hyperthyroidism and ophthalmopathy (dated by TCRdb to between 2018 and 2021). About the full investigation: To identify TCR V-J signatures that set the groups apart, the researchers used a discovery cohort of 100 patients, made up of under 45 with Graves' ophthalmopathy and approximately 57 with stable Graves' hyperthyroidism. An independent validation cohort of around 19 hyperthyroidism patients and over 15 patients who later progressed to ophthalmopathy tested prospective prediction of ophthalmopathy. For training and testing, the 95 to 100 patients in the discovery cohort were randomly divided in a 7:3 ratio. In addition, the study compared T-cell repertoires in thyroid tissue and in blood from about six Graves' hyperthyroidism patients. Once sampling was done, hyperthyroidism patients were given methimazole at a starting dose of 30 mg daily, whereas ophthalmopathy patients were given high-dose intravenous methylprednisolone. The paper reports TCR Vbeta CDR3 sequencing of some 140 peripheral blood samples: fewer than 50 ophthalmopathy, around 80 hyperthyroidism and around 17 progressor patients. Overall results and qualifications from the work: Blood samples also contained most of the expanded thyroid clonotypes (frequency above 0.001), which suggests that blood repertoires may reflect thyroid immune responses. A model built on a 13 V-J signature distinguished ophthalmopathy from stable hyperthyroidism, reaching 85% to 90% sensitivity and about 81% specificity in cross-validation and 80%/75% in testing. In validation, progression to ophthalmopathy was predicted by the model with 70.59% sensitivity and 72.22% specificity, a median of 6.5 months before onset. No statistical method was used to set the sample size in advance, and investigators knew the group allocation.

TCR beta CDR3 regions were amplified from RNA transcripts. The first round of RT-PCR for the TCR CDR3 was performed with the HTBI primer set and the Qiagen OneStep RT-PCR kit. The libraries were constructed in a second round of multiplex PCR and then size-selected and purified. Paired-end sequencing of the libraries was performed with 100 bp reads on an Illumina HiSeq2000. The study's processing was this. Raw data were processed with SOAPnuke, discarding reads with adapters, uncalled bases, mean Phred below 15, or no exact constant-primer or identifier match. COPE v1.2.5 was used to merge the high-quality paired reads, and each unique nucleotide sequence was defined as a clonotype. Clonotypes were aligned to IMGT TRBV, TRBD and TRBJ reference segments using MiTCR v1.1. The analysis included only V-J combinations with a frequency above 0.0001, which together covered 99% to 99.2% of the repertoires. The TCS score was defined as F50 (clonal expansion) divided by E x V (chaos), with BLOSUM62-based TCRdist calculated between CDR3 peptides within each V-J. Welch's t-statistics and random forest reduced 450 to 600 V-J features to 13, which were used in a naive Bayes classifier (R e1071). The similarity between thyroid and blood repertoires was quantified using the Morisita-Horn index. TCRdb took the public reads, trimmed them with fastp at Q25, ran MiXCR for clone calling and kept in-frame beta chains. Rows with a matching CDR3 protein are joined into one entry that keeps the most common DNA and genes. The V and J calls shown here were made by TCRdb, not taken from the authors' results. The sample data list over 650,000 distinct CDR3 sequences, and about 45% of these were observed just once. Less than 8.5% of the sample is held by the ten biggest clonotypes.

Any patient with an uncontrolled infection, another autoimmune disease, pregnancy or lactation was excluded. Clinical symptoms, serum thyroxine and TRAb, thyroid ultrasound, and orbital computed tomography formed the basis for the diagnoses. Trizol reagent was used to extract total RNA, and RNA quality was then checked on an Agilent 2100 Bioanalyzer. This clonotype was detected many times. The specificity of this receptor is unknown. Base qualities are not provided; no much larger clone lies one nucleotide away. Sample: peripheral blood or thyroid tissue (not recorded which). The source of this sequence is an adult man with Graves' disease, either hyperthyroidism or ophthalmopathy (not recorded which).

The CDR3 amino acid sequence is: CSASLLGYEQYF. The sequence in DNA is TGCAGTGCCAGCCTCCTAGGCTACGAGCAGTACTTC. The receptor chain draws on TRBV20-1 and TRBJ2-7; no confident D gene assignment can be made. Inclusive of the bounding cysteine and phenylalanine, the CDR3 is 12 residues long. Only the CDR3 region is kept as DNA, spanning 36 bases read in frame from base 1. A distance of 12 bases separates the germline ends of V and J, which lose 6 bases and 3 bases respectively. From a lookup of the germline V gene (reference sequence), CDR1 and CDR2 are DFQATT and SNEGSKA.